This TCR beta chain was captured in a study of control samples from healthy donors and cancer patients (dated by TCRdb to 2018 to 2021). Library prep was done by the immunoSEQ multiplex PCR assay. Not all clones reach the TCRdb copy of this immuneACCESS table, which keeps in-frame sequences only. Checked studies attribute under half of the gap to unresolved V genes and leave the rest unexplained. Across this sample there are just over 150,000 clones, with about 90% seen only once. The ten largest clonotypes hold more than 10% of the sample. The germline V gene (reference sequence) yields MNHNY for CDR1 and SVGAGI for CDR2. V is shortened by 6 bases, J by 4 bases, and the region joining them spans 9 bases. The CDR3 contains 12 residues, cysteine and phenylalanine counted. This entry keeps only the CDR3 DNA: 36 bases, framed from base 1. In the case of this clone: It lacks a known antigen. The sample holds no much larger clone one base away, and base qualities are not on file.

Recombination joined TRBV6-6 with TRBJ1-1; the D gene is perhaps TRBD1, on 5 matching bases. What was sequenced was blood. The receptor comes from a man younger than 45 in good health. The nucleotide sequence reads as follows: TGTGCCAGCAGCAGGACAATCACTGAAGCTTTCTTT. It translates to CASSRTITEAFF.